The 30 T cell receptor beta chains given below trace back to one sample, sequenced in a study of identical twins. TCRdb analysed the 5' RACE reads with MiXCR anew, one entry per CDR3 protein. The repertoire holds just under 650,000 distinct CDR3 sequences, just over 7% seen once, with 1.5% to 2% in the top ten. This sample was shared with a second study, whose subject was yellow fever vaccine responses in identical twins.

The sequenced material came from PBMCs. Every receptor here comes from a woman in her late teens or twenties in good health.

This chain links TRBV27 with TRBJ1-6; TRBD1 is a possible D gene (5 bases). The CDR3 extends over 15 amino acids. Germline CDR1 is MNHEY and CDR2 is SMNVEV (reference sequence). Trimming stripped 3 bases from V and 9 bases from J, with 15 bases between. The DNA for the CDR3 is TGTGCCAGCAGTTTCGGGGCAGGGATGGGTTCACCCCTCCACTTT. Protein product: CASSFGAGMGSPLHF.

This chain links TRBV20-1 with TRBJ2-3, with 11 bases aligning to TRBD2. Germline V gene sequence: CDR1 DFQATT, CDR2 SNEGSKA (reference sequence). Trimming took 6 bases from V and 2 from J; bases not matched to a gene: 7. The CDR3 is 15 residues long. The CDR3 here is CSAPLAGALTDTQYF. The CDR3 DNA is TGCAGTGCCCCACTAGCGGGGGCCCTCACAGATACGCAGTATTTT.

The V and J genes are TRBV3-1 and TRBJ1-3, with 10 bases fitting TRBD1. Looked up from germline, CDR1 is LGHDT and CDR2 is YNNKEL (reference sequence). The CDR3 loop spans 16 amino acids. Trimming removed 2 bases from V and 3 bases from J; junction bases left unmatched: 4. The CDR3 spells CASSQYDRGLGNTIYF. The CDR3 DNA follows: TGTGCCAGCAGCCAATACGACAGGGGGCTTGGAAACACCATATATTTT.

This clonotype has only a few counts. The chain employs TRBV11-1 and TRBJ2-1; 8 positions match TRBD2. The CDR3 runs to 18 residues. Germline V gene lookup returns CDR1 SGHAT and CDR2 FQDESV (reference sequence). V shed 1 base and J 3 bases; nucleotides not matched to a gene: 11. The CDR3 reads CASSLGGAGGGLYNEQFF. The CDR3 DNA reads as TGTGCCAGCAGCTTAGGGGGTGCGGGAGGAGGGCTCTACAATGAGCAGTTCTTC.

In nucleotides, the CDR3 is TGTGCCAGCAGCTTAGTTCCGGGCTTCCGGGCCACTGAAGCTTTCTTT. Encoded protein: CASSLVPGFRATEAFF. V gene TRBV7-2 combines with J gene TRBJ1-1; D is uncertain. Germline V gene sequence: CDR1 SGHTA, CDR2 FQGNSA. The ends were cut back, 1 base at V and 4 bases at J, with 16 bases in the middle. This CDR3 spans 16 amino acids. Full variable domain (outside the CDR3, taken from reference TRBV7-2 and TRBJ1-1): GAGVSQSPSNKVTEKGKDVELRCDPISGHTALYWYRQSLGQGLEFLIYFQGNSAPDKSGLPSDRFSAERTGGSVSTLTIQRTQQEDSAVYLCASSLVPGFRATEAFFGQGTRLTVV.

This clonotype has at least ten counts. The V and J genes are TRBV3-1 and TRBJ2-1, with 9 bases aligning to TRBD2. CDR1 LGHDT and CDR2 YNNKEL come from the germline V gene (reference sequence). After removal of 6 bases from V and 5 bases from J, the junction contained 11 bases not matched to a gene. The CDR3 length is 16 residues. The CDR3 coding sequence is TGTGCCAGCAGACCATACGGACTAGCGAGCGACAATGAGCAGTTCTTC. Translating gives CASRPYGLASDNEQFF.

This chain joins TRBV29-1 and TRBJ1-2; D remains ambiguous. CDR3 size: 12 residues. Trimming took 2 bases from V and 6 from J, leaving 10 bases between them. The germline V gene encodes CDR1 SQVTM and CDR2 ANQGSEA. The chain's CDR3 is CSVESRENGYTF. The CDR3 DNA follows: TGCAGCGTTGAAAGTAGGGAAAATGGCTACACCTTC.

This clonotype has only a few counts. V usage is TRBV7-2 and J usage is TRBJ2-1; maybe TRBD1 (7 bases). The CDR3 is made up of 15 amino acids. Germline V gives CDR1 SGHTA, CDR2 FQGNSA. The V end lost 0 bases, the J end lost 4 bases, and 10 bases lay between the germline ends. DNA of the CDR3: TGTGCCAGCAGCTTAGCGCGGGGACAGTACAATGAGCAGTTCTTC. This encodes CASSLARGQYNEQFF.

V usage is TRBV20-1 and J usage is TRBJ1-1, with D possibly TRBD1 on 5 matching bases. This CDR3 has 16 amino acids. Germline assignment: CDR1 DFQATT and CDR2 SNEGSKA (reference sequence). Trimming cost V 1 base and J 1 base, with 16 bases left between them. The CDR3, as DNA: TGCAGTGCTAGAGCATACGAGGGGCGGGGGAACACTGAAGCTTTCTTT. It translates to CSARAYEGRGNTEAFF.

The chain joins TRBV20-1 to TRBJ2-2; possible D gene TRBD1, 6 bases. Germline assignment: CDR1 DFQATT and CDR2 SNEGSKA (reference sequence). The CDR3 is 14 residues long. V lost 4 bases, J lost 0 bases, and 9 bases lay in between. In DNA, the CDR3 is TGCAGTGCTATGGCAGGGGCGAACACCGGGGAGCTGTTTTTT. This translates into CSAMAGANTGELFF.

Ten or more counts support this clonotype. The chain employs TRBV6-2 or TRBV6-3 and TRBJ2-3; TRBD2 matches 9 bases. The V segment lost 8 bases and the J segment 3 bases; nucleotides outside the gene matches: 9. The CDR3 consists of 15 residues. The germline V gene has CDR1 MNHEY and CDR2 SVGEGT. Here the CDR3 reads CASRTSGRRTDTQYF. The CDR3 region has the DNA TGTGCCAGCCGTACTAGCGGGCGTAGGACAGATACGCAGTATTTT.

This clonotype has a handful of counts. This rearrangement joins TRBV27 to TRBJ2-1, with TRBD2 identical over 9 bases. The germline V gene has CDR1 MNHEY and CDR2 SMNVEV (reference sequence). The CDR3 loop spans 16 amino acids. The junction had 11 bases not matched to a gene; V was cut back by 7 bases and J by 4 bases. This CDR3 reads CASTSGGRAWYNEQFF. The DNA for the CDR3 is TGTGCCAGCACCTCTGGCGGGAGGGCCTGGTACAATGAGCAGTTCTTC.

The genes are TRBV28 and TRBJ2-1, with TRBD2 as a possible D gene (6 bases). CDR1 and CDR2 (germline): MDHEN, SYDVKM. The length of the CDR3 is 16 residues. Trimming shortened V by 4 bases and J by 3 bases, and 16 bases separated the two germline ends. The CDR3 DNA sequence: TGTGCCAGCAGTTCCTTGGACGGGGGTAGCTACAATGAGCAGTTCTTC. This translates into CASSSLDGGSYNEQFF.

V and J are TRBV20-1 and TRBJ2-7; 14 bases align to TRBD2. V gave up 6 bases and J gave up 4 bases; unmatched junction bases: 5. This CDR3 is 14 amino acids long. Germline-derived CDR1 and CDR2 are DFQATT and SNEGSKA (reference sequence). CDR3 coding DNA: TGCAGTGCCCCGGGACTAGCGGGAGCATACGAGCAGTACTTC. This translates into CSAPGLAGAYEQYF.

Only a few counts were recorded for this clonotype. The gene calls are TRBV12-3 or TRBV12-4 and TRBJ2-1; TRBD2 is a possible D gene (5 bases). The ends were cut back, 5 bases at V and 4 bases at J, with 18 bases in the middle. This CDR3 contains 16 residues. CDR3 bases: TGTGCCAGCAGTAGATCCGGGAACCCACTTTACAATGAGCAGTTCTTC. It translates to CASSRSGNPLYNEQFF.

This chain links TRBV6-2 or TRBV6-3 with TRBJ1-1, with D hard to call. CDR1 and CDR2 (germline): MNHEY, SVGEGT. This CDR3 is built from 11 residues. Deletions cut 2 bases from V and 5 bases from J, with 3 bases between. CDR3 bases: TGTGCCAGCAGTTACGCAACTGAAGCTTTCTTT. Its protein is CASSYATEAFF.

At least ten counts were recorded for this clonotype. J is TRBJ2-1 and V is TRBV20-1, with D perhaps matching TRBD2 (6 bases). There are 15 residues in the CDR3. Germline V lookup: CDR1 DFQATT, CDR2 SNEGSKA (reference sequence). V was shortened by 6 bases and J by 0 bases, with 15 bases between the two germline ends. The CDR3 here is CSAAGTSHSYNEQFF. The CDR3 DNA reads TGCAGTGCGGCCGGGACTTCACACTCCTACAATGAGCAGTTCTTC.

This clonotype was seen at least ten times. The genes are TRBV6-1 and TRBJ1-2, with 12 bases that match TRBD1. In germline, CDR1 is MNHNS, CDR2 SASEGT. Unmatched junction bases numbered 8, after V lost 4 bases and J lost 8 bases. The CDR3 consists of 15 residues. As DNA, the CDR3 is TGTGCCAGCAGTGTACCGGGACAGGGGGCGGAGGGCTACACCTTC. Encoded protein: CASSVPGQGAEGYTF.

This clonotype was counted only a few times. The genes are TRBV10-3 and TRBJ2-7; D gene ambiguous. V was cut by 3 bases and J by 0 bases, with 6 bases left in between. This CDR3 contains 13 residues. Germline CDR1 reads ENHRY; CDR2 reads SYGVKD. The chain's CDR3 is CAISDTDSYEQYV. For the CDR3, the DNA is TGTGCCATCAGTGATACAGACTCCTACGAGCAGTACGTC.

This clonotype was seen a few times. The chain links TRBV6-1 to TRBJ2-5; the match to TRBD2 covers 12 bases. The junction had 7 bases not matched to a gene; V was cut back by 6 bases and J by 5 bases. The CDR3 totals 15 residues. Looked up from germline, CDR1 is MNHNS and CDR2 is SASEGT. CDR3 coding DNA: TGTGCCAGCAGGTCTAGCGGGGGGGCCGGCGAGACCCAGTACTTC. Its protein is CASRSSGGAGETQYF.

The chain couples TRBV12-3 or TRBV12-4 to TRBJ1-6; D is uncertain. The germline V and J ends were trimmed by 7 bases and 10 bases, with 20 bases remaining between them. The CDR3 has 15 amino acids. CDR3 sequence reads: CASTTVWGLGSPLHF. The CDR3 region has the DNA TGTGCCAGCACCACAGTCTGGGGTCTGGGGTCACCCCTCCACTTT.

This clonotype was seen a handful of times. The chain combines TRBV6-5 with TRBJ2-1; 8 bases line up with TRBD2. Germline CDR1 is MNHEY and CDR2 is SVGAGI. CDR3 length equals 18 residues. V lost 2 bases to trimming and J lost 8 bases; unmatched junction nucleotides: 17. CDR3 protein: CASSYGFAGGSGSYEQFF. In DNA, the CDR3 is TGTGCCAGCAGTTACGGCTTTGCGGGAGGAAGTGGATCATATGAGCAGTTCTTC.

This clonotype has a count of ten or more. The V and J genes are TRBV5-1 and TRBJ1-5, with D hard to call. In germline, CDR1 is SGHRS, CDR2 YFSETQ. V shed 2 bases and J shed 6 bases, with 9 bases lying between them. The CDR3 contains 13 residues. The CDR3 is CASSFGFGQPQHF. CDR3 nucleotide sequence: TGCGCCAGCAGCTTTGGGTTCGGTCAGCCCCAGCATTTT.

This sequence joins TRBV7-6 and TRBJ1-6, with no clear D. The germline V and J ends were trimmed by 2 bases and 10 bases, with 9 bases remaining between them. CDR3 length: 13 amino acids. Germline V CDR1 and CDR2: SGHVS, FNYEAQ. CDR3 in DNA: TGTGCCAGCAGCTTAAAGAGAGGCTCACCCCTCCACTTT. It translates to CASSLKRGSPLHF.

This clonotype occurred a few times. This chain joins TRBV24-1 and TRBJ2-1; D gene unclear. This CDR3 has 13 amino acids. Trimming removed 1 base from V and 9 bases from J, with 9 bases in between. Germline loops: CDR1 KGHDR, CDR2 SFDVKD. The DNA for the CDR3 is TGTGCCACCAGTGATTTCCGGCTTAGTGAGCAGTTCTTC. Protein: CATSDFRLSEQFF.

This clonotype was seen at least ten times. The chain is built from TRBV12-3 or TRBV12-4 and TRBJ2-5, with D tentatively TRBD1 or TRBD2 (5 bases each). This CDR3 has 11 residues. The ends were cut back, 8 bases at V and 6 bases at J, with 10 bases in the middle. CDR3 DNA: TGTGCCAGCGGGGGTGTGAAGACCCAGTACTTC. Translation: CASGGVKTQYF.

This clonotype was detected ten times or more. The rearrangement uses TRBV12-3 or TRBV12-4 and TRBJ2-7, with D possibly being TRBD1 (5 bases). Trimming shortened V by 3 bases and J by 2 bases, and 11 bases separated the two germline ends. The CDR3 has 14 residues. The CDR3 sequence: CASSLSDTTYEQYF. The CDR3 DNA follows: TGTGCCAGCAGTTTGTCGGACACCACCTACGAGCAGTACTTC.

This clonotype has just a few counts. The rearrangement links TRBV20-1 to TRBJ2-1; TRBD1 agrees at 8 bases. J lost 0 bases, V lost 2 bases, and 3 bases had no gene match. Looked up from germline, CDR1 is DFQATT and CDR2 is SNEGSKA (reference sequence). The CDR3 is 15 amino acids. The chain's CDR3 is CSARRQGSSYNEQFF. CDR3 DNA sequence: TGCAGTGCTAGAAGACAGGGGAGCTCCTACAATGAGCAGTTCTTC.

The CDR3 here is CASSLALTVYEQYF. The CDR3 nucleotides read TGCGCCAGCAGCTTGGCCCTCACAGTCTACGAGCAGTACTTC. This chain links TRBV5-1 with TRBJ2-7; D uncertain. The CDR3 has 14 amino acids. V was shortened by 0 bases and J by 3 bases, with 10 bases between the two germline ends. Germline CDR1 reads SGHRS; CDR2 reads YFSETQ.

CDR3 DNA sequence: TGTGCCAGCAGCTTGTCTTTCAGTTACAATGAGCAGTTCTTC. Encoded protein: CASSLSFSYNEQFF. This rearrangement joins TRBV7-2 to TRBJ2-1; D gene ambiguous. There are 14 residues in the CDR3. Trimming stripped 3 bases from V and 4 bases from J, with 10 bases between. Germline values: CDR1 SGHTA, CDR2 FQGNSA.